The rows below give T cell receptor beta chains drawn from one sample of a study of T-cell memory formation after mild COVID-19. TCRdb called the 5' RACE reads again in MiXCR, with one record for every CDR3 protein. This table holds 250,000 to 300,000 distinct CDR3 sequences, around 15% found once. The material sequenced was PBMCs or a T cell subset sorted from them (not recorded which). The receptors were sampled from a man between 18 and 29 years old who had mild COVID-19 (a few samples of this study predate the infection). Cell type and time point are not known. Each CDR3 is given with its conserved first and last residue. The order of the fields is V gene, J gene, D gene, clone size, CDR3 protein, CDR3 DNA. A D gene is named only where the DNA matches it firmly. Rows may omit the clone size; those that give it use once, few, many or a size class.

>TRBV30|TRBJ2-5|TRBD2|.
CAGEGGGETQYF
TGTGCTGGGGAGGGAGGAGGGGAGACCCAGTACTTC
>TRBV27|TRBJ1-5|TRBD1|few
CASSVDRVGNQPQHF
TGTGCCAGCAGTGTTGACAGGGTTGGCAATCAGCCCCAGCATTTT
>TRBV27|TRBJ2-7|TRBD1|few
CASSTGVRNEQYF
TGTGCCAGCAGTACAGGGGTGAGGAACGAGCAGTACTTC
>TRBV3-1|TRBJ1-2|.|.
CASSQLGPHGYTF
TGTGCCAGCAGCCAACTGGGACCCCATGGCTACACCTTC
>TRBV5-1|TRBJ2-1|TRBD1|few
CASSPRRTGTPASAHNEQFF
TGCGCCAGCAGTCCCCGTAGGACAGGGACGCCGGCATCGGCCCACAATGAGCAGTTCTTC
>TRBV2|TRBJ2-5|.|.
CASSEERQETQYF
TGTGCCAGCAGTGAAGAGAGACAAGAGACCCAGTACTTC
>TRBV5-1|TRBJ1-2|.|.
CASSLGTGRYGYTF
TGCGCCAGCAGCTTAGGTACAGGGCGGTATGGCTACACCTTC
>TRBV2|TRBJ1-2|.|few
CASSEAQASYLGYTF
TGTGCCAGCAGTGAAGCGCAGGCGAGTTACCTAGGCTACACCTTC
>TRBV4-3|TRBJ2-2|.|few
CASSPGARRTGELFF
TGCGCCAGCAGCCCAGGAGCTAGACGGACCGGGGAGCTGTTTTTT
>TRBV27|TRBJ1-5|.|.
CASSFGQGGQPQHF
TGTGCCAGCAGTTTCGGCCAGGGTGGACAGCCCCAGCATTTT
>TRBV7-2|TRBJ2-3|TRBD2|many
CASTSERGGRDTQYF
TGTGCCAGCACCTCTGAGCGGGGGGGCCGAGATACGCAGTATTTT
>TRBV5-1|TRBJ2-3|TRBD2|few
CASSFRRTSGVQDTQYF
TGCGCCAGCAGCTTCCGACGGACTAGCGGGGTGCAAGATACGCAGTATTTT
>TRBV6-6|TRBJ2-3|TRBD1|.
CASNPGTGLLGTDTQYF
TGTGCCAGCAACCCCGGGACAGGGTTGCTGGGCACAGATACGCAGTATTTT
>TRBV5-5|TRBJ1-5|TRBD1|.
CASSSQGQGYQPQHF
TGTGCCAGCAGCTCACAAGGACAGGGATATCAGCCCCAGCATTTT
>TRBV7-2|TRBJ2-7|.|many
CASSSHPIGGEQYF
TGTGCCAGCAGCTCGCACCCTATTGGGGGCGAGCAGTACTTC
>TRBV6-2/TRBV6-3|TRBJ2-3|.|.
CASGGFTDTQYF
TGTGCCAGCGGCGGATTCACAGATACGCAGTATTTT
>TRBV5-1|TRBJ2-1|TRBD1|few
CASSLLSMDRVNEQFF
TGCGCCAGCAGCTTGTTGTCCATGGACAGGGTCAATGAGCAGTTCTTC
>TRBV7-9|TRBJ2-7|TRBD2|once
CASSLEGGFGEQYF
TGTGCCAGCAGCTTAGAGGGAGGGTTCGGGGAGCAGTACTTC
>TRBV7-2|TRBJ2-5|TRBD2|.
CASSFSGGFQETQYF
TGTGCCAGCAGCTTTAGCGGGGGATTCCAAGAGACCCAGTACTTC
>TRBV7-9|TRBJ2-1|TRBD1|few
CASSPGQGWITEQFF
TGTGCCAGCAGCCCCGGACAGGGGTGGATAACTGAGCAGTTCTTC
>TRBV20-1|TRBJ2-1|TRBD2|many
CSARAPQRGGYEQFF
TGCAGTGCTAGGGCTCCCCAGCGGGGGGGCTATGAGCAGTTCTTC
>TRBV12-3/TRBV12-4|TRBJ2-2|TRBD1|few
CASSLLTGGTGELFF
TGTGCCAGCAGTCTCCTGACAGGGGGCACCGGGGAGCTGTTTTTT
>TRBV7-8|TRBJ2-1|.|.
CASSSQHQGKSEQFF
TGTGCCAGCAGCTCCCAACACCAGGGGAAGAGTGAGCAGTTCTTC
>TRBV5-1|TRBJ2-5|TRBD2|.
CASFRGTSRETQYF
TGCGCCAGCTTCCGAGGGACTAGCAGGGAGACCCAGTACTTC
>TRBV4-2|TRBJ2-2|.|few
CASSQIRGPTGELFF
TGTGCCAGCAGCCAGATCAGGGGCCCCACCGGGGAGCTGTTTTTT
>TRBV5-1|TRBJ2-3|.|few
CASSDGALDAQYF
TGCGCCAGCAGTGACGGGGCCCTAGACGCGCAGTATTTT
>TRBV4-2|TRBJ2-3|TRBD1|.
CASSPGQGPDTQYF
TGTGCCAGCAGCCCGGGACAGGGCCCAGATACGCAGTATTTT
>TRBV12-3/TRBV12-4|TRBJ1-3|.|.
CASSFRSSGNTIYF
TGTGCCAGCAGTTTTCGGTCCTCTGGAAACACCATATATTTT
>TRBV2|TRBJ2-1|.|many
CASSARGSSYNEQFF
TGTGCCAGCAGTGCCAGGGGAAGCTCCTACAATGAGCAGTTCTTC
>TRBV7-9|TRBJ1-5|TRBD1|few
CASSQTGVDQPQHF
TGTGCCAGCAGCCAGACAGGGGTAGATCAGCCCCAGCATTTT
>TRBV12-3/TRBV12-4|TRBJ1-1|TRBD1|.
CASSRGTEATEAFF
TGTGCCAGCAGTCGCGGGACAGAAGCTACTGAAGCTTTCTTT
>TRBV4-3|TRBJ2-1|.|.
CASSQEQRPSYNEQFF
TGCGCCAGCAGCCAAGAGCAGCGCCCAAGCTACAATGAGCAGTTCTTC
>TRBV9|TRBJ2-3|TRBD2|.
CASSTSPGLAGEKDTQYF
TGTGCCAGCAGCACTTCCCCGGGACTAGCGGGGGAAAAAGATACGCAGTATTTT
>TRBV20-1|TRBJ2-1|TRBD1|few
CSAPSDRGREQFF
TGCAGTGCTCCGTCAGACAGGGGGCGGGAGCAGTTCTTC
>TRBV4-2|TRBJ2-2|TRBD2|.
CASSQVSGGHNTGELFF
TGTGCCAGCAGCCAAGTTAGCGGGGGGCACAACACCGGGGAGCTGTTTTTT
>TRBV24-1|TRBJ2-1|TRBD2|few
CATSDFIGTSGNNEQFF
TGTGCCACCAGTGACTTTATTGGGACTAGCGGCAACAATGAGCAGTTCTTC
>TRBV15|TRBJ2-3|TRBD1|.
CATSSNRGDTQYF
TGTGCCACCAGCAGTAACAGGGGTGATACGCAGTATTTT
>TRBV7-2|TRBJ2-1|TRBD2|.
CASSKWAGGQNNEQFF
TGTGCCAGCAGCAAGTGGGCGGGAGGTCAAAACAATGAGCAGTTCTTC
>TRBV5-1|TRBJ1-1|.|few
CASSLVSRDTEAFF
TGCGCCAGCAGCTTGGTTTCAAGGGACACTGAAGCTTTCTTT
>TRBV28|TRBJ2-2|.|few
CASREHSTGELFF
TGTGCCAGCAGGGAACATTCCACCGGGGAGCTGTTTTTT
>TRBV20-1|TRBJ2-7|TRBD1|few
CSAETGTGAIEQYF
TGCAGTGCTGAGACTGGGACAGGGGCGATAGAGCAGTACTTC
>TRBV3-1|TRBJ2-5|.|few
CASSYSTGETQYF
TGTGCCAGCAGCTACTCGACTGGAGAGACCCAGTACTTC
>TRBV18|TRBJ1-1|.|few
CASSQGRDTEAFF
TGTGCCAGCTCACAGGGTCGGGACACTGAAGCTTTCTTT
>TRBV12-3/TRBV12-4|TRBJ2-7|.|.
CASSLQGIYEQYF
TGTGCCAGCAGTTTACAGGGGATTTACGAGCAGTACTTC
>TRBV10-3|TRBJ2-1|TRBD2|few
CAISESMSGGGDNEQFF
TGTGCCATCAGTGAGTCGATGAGCGGGGGGGGAGACAATGAGCAGTTCTTC
>TRBV27|TRBJ2-1|TRBD2|.
CASTREGGEQFF
TGTGCCAGCACCCGGGAGGGCGGTGAGCAGTTCTTC
>TRBV6-5|TRBJ2-5|TRBD1|.
CASSYGTAETQYF
TGTGCCAGCAGTTACGGGACAGCGGAGACCCAGTACTTC
>TRBV12-3/TRBV12-4|TRBJ2-1|.|.
CASSSSWGTPSYNEQFF
TGTGCCAGCAGTTCCTCGTGGGGGACCCCATCCTACAATGAGCAGTTCTTC